This T cell receptor beta chain was documented in a study of sequential checkpoint blockade in melanoma. Data came from immunoSEQ multiplex PCR; TCRdb stores just in-frame clones and leaves some out. The table records 20,000 to 25,000 clones, approximately 78% of them present only once. Treatment given: randomized to nivolumab then ipilimumab (arm A) or the reverse (arm B). The source was CD8+ T cells sorted from blood (inferred from file names), collected from a patient given nivolumab and ipilimumab in sequence. The sequence was collected from a human donor with melanoma.

The CDR3 coding sequence is TGTGCCAGCCGATCTCGGGAGACCCAGTACTTC. Protein product: CASRSRETQYF. This rearrangement joins TRBV19 to TRBJ2-5; D is ambiguous. Trimming left V 9 bases short and J 5 bases short, with 10 bases between. CDR1 and CDR2 (germline): LNHDA, SQIVND (reference sequence). This CDR3 is 11 amino acids long.